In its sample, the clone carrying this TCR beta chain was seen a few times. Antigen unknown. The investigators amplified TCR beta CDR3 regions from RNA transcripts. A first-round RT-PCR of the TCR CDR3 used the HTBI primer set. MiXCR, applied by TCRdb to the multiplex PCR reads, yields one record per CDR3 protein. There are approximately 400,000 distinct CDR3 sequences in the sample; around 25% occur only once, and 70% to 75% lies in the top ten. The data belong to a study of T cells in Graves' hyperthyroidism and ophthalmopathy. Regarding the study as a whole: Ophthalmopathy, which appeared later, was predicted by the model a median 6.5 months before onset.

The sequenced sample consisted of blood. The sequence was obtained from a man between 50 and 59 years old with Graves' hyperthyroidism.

The CDR3 loop is CSAETGGAYEQYF. DNA of the CDR3: TGCAGTGCTGAGACAGGGGGAGCGTACGAGCAGTACTTC. The genes are TRBV20-1 and TRBJ2-7, with TRBD1 identical over 9 bases. Germline V gives CDR1 DFQATT, CDR2 SNEGSKA (reference sequence). V was clipped by 5 bases and J by 4 bases; unmatched bases: 6. The CDR3 sequence is 13 residues long.